The 27 T cell receptor beta chains listed next were all sequenced from one sample in a study of shared clonotypes between healthy human individuals. Sequencing used immunoSEQ multiplex PCR; TCRdb keeps in-frame clones, though not all of them. This repertoire shows some 2.1 million clones, 85% to 95% found once; its top ten account for 0.1% to 0.15%. Sequences were obtained from naive CD4+ T cells sorted from blood. The subset was: CD45RA+ positively selected. The receptors stem from a man aged 18 to 30 in good health.

This clone is a singleton in its sample. The chain's CDR3 is CASSKTGSNQPQHF. The CDR3 bases are TGTGCCAGCAGTAAAACAGGTAGCAATCAGCCCCAGCATTTT. This chain links TRBV25-1 with TRBJ1-5; weak D call: TRBD1 (5 bases). Germline lookup yields CDR1 MGHDK and CDR2 SYGVNS. The germline V and J ends were trimmed by 5 bases and 0 bases, with 8 bases remaining between them. This CDR3 contains 14 residues. The whole variable domain, filled in from reference TRBV25-1 and TRBJ1-5, reads EADIYQTPRYLVIGTGKKITLECSQTMGHDKMYWYQQDPGMELHLIHYSYGVNSTEKGDLSSESTVSRIRTEHFPLTLESARPSHTSQYLCASSKTGSNQPQHFGDGTRLSIL.

This clone was detected once. The V and J genes are TRBV27 and TRBJ2-5; 7 positions agree with TRBD1. The germline gives CDR1 MNHEY, CDR2 SMNVEV (reference sequence). V shed 6 bases and J 5 bases; nucleotides not matched to a gene: 6. The CDR3 runs to 13 residues. The CDR3 sequence is CASSGRGRETQYF. CDR3 DNA sequence: TGTGCCAGCAGCGGAAGGGGGCGGGAGACCCAGTACTTC.

This chain links TRBV28 with TRBJ2-5, with 12 bases that match TRBD2. This CDR3 is 18 amino acids long. Unmatched junction bases numbered 13, after V lost 5 bases and J lost 3 bases. Germline V gene lookup returns CDR1 MDHEN and CDR2 SYDVKM. The CDR3 reads CASSPQALAGGYKETQYF. The CDR3, as DNA: TGTGCCAGCAGTCCCCAAGCCCTAGCGGGGGGGTATAAAGAGACCCAGTACTTC.

V gene TRBV6-6 combines with J gene TRBJ1-4; a possible D gene is TRBD1 (6 bases). V lost 7 bases, J lost 3 bases, and 9 bases lay in between. The CDR3 sequence is 13 residues long. Germline V gene data show CDR1 as MNHNY and CDR2 as SVGAGI (reference sequence). CDR3 in amino acids: CASNGGPNEKLFF. CDR3 DNA sequence: TGTGCCAGCAATGGGGGGCCTAATGAAAAACTGTTTTTT.

The gene calls are TRBV7-2 and TRBJ2-2, with D possibly TRBD2 on 5 matching bases. The CDR3 contains 15 residues. V lost 3 bases and J 7 bases, leaving 15 bases between the germline ends. The germline CDR1 and CDR2 sequences are SGHTA and FQGNSA. CDR3 in DNA: TGTGCCAGCAGCTTGGGCGGGTCCCGCGGCGGGGAGCTGTTTTTT. Protein product: CASSLGGSRGGELFF.

The chain is built from TRBV2 and TRBJ1-1; D ambiguous. Germline CDR1 is SNHLY and CDR2 is FYNNEI. The CDR3 length is 10 residues. Trimming took off 5 bases at V and 7 bases at J, with 5 bases between the two ends. This chain's CDR3 is CASSLNEAFF. In nucleotides, the CDR3 is TGTGCCAGCAGTCTCAATGAAGCTTTCTTT.

As regards this clone: The identical CDR3 is also encoded by other nucleotide sequences in the sample. The CDR3 bases are TGCGCCAGCAGCCAAGGACTAGCGGGAAGCTCCTACAATGAGCAGTTCTTC. This codes for CASSQGLAGSSYNEQFF. This chain connects TRBV4-1 to TRBJ2-1, with TRBD2 identical over 11 bases. V lost 1 base to trimming and J lost 0 bases; unmatched junction nucleotides: 2. CDR1 MGHRA and CDR2 YSYEKL come from the germline V gene. CDR3 size: 17 residues.

This clone came up once. The CDR3: CASSIWGMGDTEAFF. CDR3 DNA sequence: TGTGCCAGTAGTATATGGGGGATGGGAGACACTGAAGCTTTCTTT. The V call is TRBV19, the J call TRBJ1-1; D perhaps matches TRBD1 (5 bases). This CDR3 is built from 15 residues. Between the trimmed V and J ends, which lost 2 bases and 3 bases, there was a span of 13 bases. The germline CDR1 and CDR2 sequences are LNHDA and SQIVND (reference sequence).

As regards this clone: A read error may produce the germline difference seen at one junction end. This chain uses TRBV6-1 with TRBJ1-1; possible D gene TRBD1, 5 bases. Looked up from germline, CDR1 is MNHNS and CDR2 is SASEGT. The CDR3 runs 16 residues. The DNA of the CDR3 is TGTGCCAGCAATGAAGACATCTATTGGGGGGGTACTGAAGCTTTCTTT. Translating gives CASNEDIYWGGTEAFF.

Notes on this clone: The sample carries other DNA sequences with the same CDR3. J is TRBJ2-7 and V is TRBV2, with no clear D. The germline gives CDR1 SNHLY, CDR2 FYNNEI. Trimming took off 1 base at V and 4 bases at J, with 5 bases between the two ends. This CDR3 is 12 amino acids long. CDR3 loop: CASSEDRYEQYF. In DNA, the CDR3 is TGTGCCAGCAGTGAAGACCGGTACGAGCAGTACTTC.

V is TRBV5-4 and J is TRBJ2-3, with a tentative D call TRBD2 (5 bases). The CDR3 extends over 14 amino acids. Trimming took 5 bases from V and 2 from J, leaving 12 bases between them. Germline loops: CDR1 SGHNT, CDR2 YYREEE (reference sequence). The CDR3 spells CASSPEVFTDTQYF. As DNA, the CDR3 is TGTGCCAGCAGTCCGGAGGTGTTCACAGATACGCAGTATTTT.

This rearrangement joins TRBV10-3 to TRBJ2-7; TRBD1 is a possible D gene (7 bases). Germline V gives CDR1 ENHRY, CDR2 SYGVKD. The CDR3 has 12 residues. Trimming removed 3 bases from V and 6 bases from J, with 9 bases in between. DNA for the CDR3: TGTGCCATCAGTGATCAGGGGGGCGAGCAGTACTTC. This sequence encodes CAISDQGGEQYF.

This clone was picked up one time. One end of the junction fails to match germline, which may point to a read error. CDR3 region: CARSIGANDEQYF. In DNA, the CDR3 is TGTGCCCGCAGTATAGGGGCAAATGACGAGCAGTACTTC. The genes are TRBV2 and TRBJ2-7, with D maybe TRBD1 (5 bases). The germline gives CDR1 SNHLY, CDR2 FYNNEI. This CDR3 comprises 13 residues.

V is TRBV30 and J is TRBJ1-1; no clear D. V lost 0 bases to trimming and J lost 5 bases, with 13 bases between them. Germline V gene data show CDR1 as GTSNPN and CDR2 as SVGIG (reference sequence). The CDR3 is 14 amino acids. Written as DNA, the CDR3 is TGTGCCTGGAGTGTAAGTGGGAAATGGACTGAAGCTTTCTTT. Amino acids: CAWSVSGKWTEAFF.

This clone was recorded a few times. This chain joins TRBV11-2 and TRBJ2-3; 8 positions match TRBD1. CDR1 SGHAT and CDR2 FQNNGV come from the germline V gene. The J segment lost 4 bases and the V segment lost 4 bases, leaving 4 bases of the junction unmatched. This CDR3 comprises 14 residues. CDR3 in amino acids: CASSSDRGADTQYF. DNA for the CDR3: TGTGCCAGCAGCTCCGACAGGGGCGCAGATACGCAGTATTTT.

This clone appeared once. This rearrangement joins TRBV19 to TRBJ2-7; the D call may be TRBD1 or TRBD2 (6 bases each). Trimming shortened V by 6 bases and J by 5 bases, and 14 bases separated the two germline ends. Germline assignment: CDR1 LNHDA and CDR2 SQIVND (reference sequence). The CDR3 loop spans 13 amino acids. The CDR3 nucleotides are TGTGCCAGTAGAAAGCCCGGGGGCCACGAGCAGTACTTC. As protein: CASRKPGGHEQYF.

The rearrangement joins TRBV6-5 to TRBJ2-3; 8 bases map to TRBD1. The germline CDR1 and CDR2 sequences are MNHEY and SVGAGI. Unmatched junction bases numbered 5, after V lost 3 bases and J lost 3 bases. The CDR3 runs 15 residues. CDR3 DNA: TGTGCCAGCAGTTATCGAGGACAGGGAACAGATACGCAGTATTTT. It yields the protein CASSYRGQGTDTQYF.

This sequence joins TRBV11-2 and TRBJ2-1; D might be TRBD1 (6 bases). The V end lost 0 bases, the J end lost 6 bases, and 12 bases lay between the germline ends. The CDR3 is made up of 15 amino acids. The germline V gene has CDR1 SGHAT and CDR2 FQNNGV. The CDR3 sequence: CASSLELGGINEQFF. CDR3 DNA sequence: TGTGCCAGCAGCTTAGAACTTGGGGGCATCAATGAGCAGTTCTTC.

The chain carries TRBV14 and TRBJ1-4; 7 bases map to TRBD1. The CDR3 runs to 16 residues. Germline CDR1 SGHDN, CDR2 FVKESK. The J segment lost 0 bases and the V segment lost 4 bases, leaving 5 bases of the junction unmatched. DNA of the CDR3: TGTGCCAGCAGCCTCGGACAGGTTGCAACTAATGAAAAACTGTTTTTT. The encoded protein is CASSLGQVATNEKLFF.

V usage is TRBV23-1 and J usage is TRBJ1-5, with no clear D. TRBV23-1 is an ORF for which the function is uncertain. The V end was cut by 0 bases, the J end by 7 bases, with 13 bases between. This CDR3 contains 15 residues. The CDR3 nucleotides read TGCGCCAGCAGTCAATCGTTAAGGTTGGACCAGCCCCAGCATTTT. The encoded protein is CASSQSLRLDQPQHF.

The rearrangement links TRBV30 to TRBJ2-7; D might be TRBD1 (5 bases). This CDR3 region has 16 residues. Trimming took off 1 base at V and 0 bases at J, with 16 bases between the two ends. CDR1 is GTSNPN, CDR2 SVGIG, per germline (reference sequence). In DNA, the CDR3 is TGTGCCTGGAGTGCCCTTTCAGGGTTAAGCTCCTACGAGCAGTACTTC. This translates into CAWSALSGLSSYEQYF.

The chain employs TRBV6-1 and TRBJ1-1; 7 bases align to TRBD1. V gave up 7 bases and J gave up 1 base; unmatched junction bases: 9. There are 15 residues in the CDR3. The germline V gene has CDR1 MNHNS and CDR2 SASEGT. The CDR3 reads CASKTGLTPNTEAFF. The CDR3 nucleotides are TGTGCCAGCAAGACAGGGTTAACACCGAACACTGAAGCTTTCTTT.

V usage is TRBV28 and J usage is TRBJ1-2; the match to TRBD1 covers 11 bases. This CDR3 has 13 residues. V gave up 6 bases and J gave up 7 bases; unmatched junction bases: 4. Germline lookup yields CDR1 MDHEN and CDR2 SYDVKM. The CDR3 nucleotides read TGTGCCAGCAGGGGACAGGGGGGTTTTGGCTACACCTTC. It is translated as CASRGQGGFGYTF.

This chain joins TRBV13 and TRBJ2-1, with 7 bases fitting TRBD1. The V and J ends lost 6 bases and 6 bases, in that order; junction bases with no gene match: 2. CDR3 length equals 12 residues. Per the germline V gene, CDR1 is PRHDT and CDR2 is FYEKMQ (reference sequence). The CDR3 region has the DNA TGTGCCAGCAGTCCAGGGGGCAATGAGCAGTTCTTC. The encoded protein is CASSPGGNEQFF. The full variable domain, with the rest looked up from reference TRBV13 and TRBJ2-1, is AAGVIQSPRHLIKEKRETATLKCYPIPRHDTVYWYQQGPGQDPQFLISFYEKMQSDKGSIPDRFSAQQFSDYHSELNMSSLELGDSALYFCASSPGGNEQFFGPGTRLTVL.

The chain uses TRBV5-1 and TRBJ2-1; a possible D gene is TRBD2 (6 bases). Germline values: CDR1 SGHRS, CDR2 YFSETQ. V lost 5 bases, J lost 1 base, and 16 bases lay in between. The CDR3 has 16 residues. Here the CDR3 DNA reads TGCGCCAGCAGTCAGGTCGGGGGTATGTCCTACAATGAGCAGTTCTTC. This translates into CASSQVGGMSYNEQFF.

CDR3 nucleotides: TGTGCCAGCAGTTTACACAGGGCCCCCTACGAGCAGTACTTC. This gives the protein CASSLHRAPYEQYF. The rearrangement links TRBV28 to TRBJ2-7; D is possibly TRBD1 (6 bases). V lost 2 bases, J lost 2 bases, and 10 bases lay in between. The V gene's germline CDR1 is MDHEN and CDR2 SYDVKM. The CDR3 totals 14 residues.

The chain has TRBV11-2 and TRBJ1-5, with TRBD1 as a possible D gene (6 bases). The CDR3 is made up of 15 amino acids. Trimming took 4 bases from V and 3 from J, leaving 13 bases between them. Germline V gives CDR1 SGHAT, CDR2 FQNNGV. CDR3 sequence: CASSSGTTVNQPQHF. CDR3 coding DNA: TGTGCCAGCAGCTCCGGGACAACAGTCAATCAGCCCCAGCATTTT. The whole variable domain, filled in from reference TRBV11-2 and TRBJ1-5, reads EAGVAQSPRYKIIEKRQSVAFWCNPISGHATLYWYQQILGQGPKLLIQFQNNGVVDDSQLPKDRFSAERLKGVDSTLKIQPAKLEDSAVYLCASSSGTTVNQPQHFGDGTRLSIL.